This T cell receptor (beta chain) was retrieved from a study of cytomegalovirus exposure and HLA in healthy donors. 60 Vbeta and 13 Jbeta primers were used in PCR. Sequenced by immunoSEQ multiplex PCR; TCRdb stores in-frame clones only, minus some. The table shows 100,000 to 150,000 clones, with roughly 76% occurring only once. V was pared by 4 bases and J by 2 bases, with 4 bases of the junction left unmatched. Germline V lookup: CDR1 LGHNA, CDR2 YSLEER. CDR3 length equals 15 residues. This clone was observed a handful of times. The receptor was isolated from a woman aged 55-70 years in good health and CMV-seropositive. The chain combines TRBV4-3 with TRBJ1-5; 8 positions match TRBD1. The specimen was PBMCs. The DNA of the CDR3 is TGCGCCAGCAGCCGAGAGACAGGGGGCAATCAGCCCCAGCATTTT. Its translation is CASSRETGGNQPQHF.